This T cell receptor beta chain was sequenced in a study of human T cells and chemical hapten exposure. The wider study: Per-sample TCR yield variability stemmed mainly from small pooled library volume differences.

CDR3 length: 14 residues. Germline values: CDR1 MNHEY, CDR2 SVGEGT. Overall study findings and caveats: Alopecia affecting every donor means their immune response may not match healthy people's. It was expanded TCRs that formed significantly more large CDR3 similarity clusters than controls did.

TCRdb called the RACE reads again in MiXCR, with one record for every CDR3 protein. In the table there are fewer than 200,000 distinct CDR3 sequences, more than 25% of which are singletons. Documented time point: pre-sensitization, week 0. Treatment reported: therapeutic diphenylcyclopropenone sensitization with weekly scalp DPC. Unfractionated whole blood served as the source for total RNA extraction. Turning to this clonotype: Its target is not known. A junction boundary mismatches the germline segment, possibly from a read error.

The chain is built from TRBV6-2 or TRBV6-3 and TRBJ1-6; D might be TRBD1 (5 bases). The material sequenced was whole blood, taken in connection with sensitization to the hapten diphenylcyclopropenone (DPC). The TCR originated in a woman younger than 45 with alopecia areata. Some clones in this sample may be carry-over from other donors' samples. The CDR3 DNA sequence: TGTGCCAGCAGGCCCGACAGCGGCGTTTTCGCCCTCCGCTTT. Translating gives CASRPDSGVFALRF.